The 12 T cell receptor beta chains below were found in one sample sequenced in a study of CD8+CD57+ T cells in acquired aplastic anemia. It was patients with CD8+CD57+ cell expansion by flow cytometry who were chosen for sequencing. It was genomic DNA that served as the template for profiling TCR beta VDJ and CDR3. TCRdb recomputed calls from the reads with MiXCR, one row per CDR3 protein. The data hold around 170,000 distinct CDR3 sequences, with less than 50% observed a single time. Sequencing used sorted CD4+, CD8+, or CD8+CD57+ T cells (not recorded which) from PBMCs. Receptors were obtained from a human donor with aplastic anemia.

Ten or more counts support this clonotype. The V and J genes are TRBV7-2 and TRBJ2-1; 9 bases align to TRBD1. CDR1 SGHTA and CDR2 FQGNSA come from the germline V gene. This CDR3 contains 15 residues. The V gene end was trimmed by 4 bases and the J gene end by 4 bases; junction bases not matched to a gene: 5. The CDR3 reads CASSSYRGRYNEQFF. The CDR3 DNA reads TGTGCCAGCAGCTCATACAGGGGGCGGTACAATGAGCAGTTCTTC. The full variable domain, its missing parts supplied by reference TRBV7-2 and TRBJ2-1, is GAGVSQSPSNKVTEKGKDVELRCDPISGHTALYWYRQSLGQGLEFLIYFQGNSAPDKSGLPSDRFSAERTGGSVSTLTIQRTQQEDSAVYLCASSSYRGRYNEQFFGPGTRLTVL.

The CDR3, as DNA: TGTGCCAGCTCACCACTCCCGGGACCTAACTATGGCTACACCTTC. Amino acids: CASSPLPGPNYGYTF. The V call is TRBV18, the J call TRBJ1-2; D may be TRBD1 (5 bases). CDR1 is KGHSH and CDR2 is LQKENI in the germline V gene. V lost 1 base to trimming and J lost 0 bases, with 9 bases between them. There are 15 residues in the CDR3.

This clonotype was seen at least ten times. This sequence joins TRBV7-9 and TRBJ2-3; D is undetermined. Germline V gene lookup returns CDR1 SEHNR and CDR2 FQNEAQ (reference sequence). Trimming removed 7 bases from V and 1 base from J, with 15 bases in between. The CDR3 contains 15 residues. The CDR3 is CASTPRGLGTDTQYF. CDR3 in DNA: TGTGCCAGCACCCCTCGTGGGCTAGGCACAGATACGCAGTATTTT.

This clonotype was detected ten times or more. As DNA, the CDR3 is TGTGCTAGTGGTTTGGTAAGGGGATTAGGGGCTTTCTTT. Protein product: CASGLVRGLGAFF. This rearrangement joins TRBV12-5 to TRBJ1-1; D possibly corresponds to TRBD1 (5 bases). V was trimmed by 0 bases and J by 11 bases, leaving 13 bases between them. This CDR3 has 13 residues. Germline lookup yields CDR1 LGHNT and CDR2 FRNRAP. The complete variable domain, with remaining parts taken from reference TRBV12-5 and TRBJ1-1, reads DARVTQTPRHKVTEMGQEVTMRCQPILGHNTVFWYRQTMMQGLELLAYFRNRAPLDDSGMPKDRFSAEMPDATLATLKIQPSEPRDSAVYFCASGLVRGLGAFFGQGTRLTVV.

V usage is TRBV11-2 and J usage is TRBJ2-7; 7 bases agree with TRBD1. Germline lookup yields CDR1 SGHAT and CDR2 FQNNGV. The CDR3 sequence is 18 residues long. Unmatched junction bases numbered 18, after V lost 5 bases and J lost 2 bases. The CDR3 DNA reads as TGTGCCAGCAGCCCTAAAGGGGGAAGACAGGGAAATCCCTACGAGCAGTACTTC. Protein: CASSPKGGRQGNPYEQYF. The full variable domain, with the rest looked up from reference TRBV11-2 and TRBJ2-7, is EAGVAQSPRYKIIEKRQSVAFWCNPISGHATLYWYQQILGQGPKLLIQFQNNGVVDDSQLPKDRFSAERLKGVDSTLKIQPAKLEDSAVYLCASSPKGGRQGNPYEQYFGPGTRLTVT.

The chain carries TRBV2 and TRBJ2-1; TRBD2 matches 15 bases. The CDR3 has 16 residues. Unmatched junction bases numbered 6, after V lost 6 bases and J lost 6 bases. Germline CDR1 reads SNHLY; CDR2 reads FYNNEI. DNA for the CDR3: TGTGCCAGCAGCCCAAGGACTAGCGGGAGGGCCAATGAGCAGTTCTTC. Translated: CASSPRTSGRANEQFF.

There are many counts of this clonotype. The chain uses TRBV5-1 and TRBJ2-1; 9 nucleotides agree with TRBD1. V dropped 3 bases and J dropped 8; count of bases not matched to a gene: 9. Germline V lookup: CDR1 SGHRS, CDR2 YFSETQ. The CDR3 is made up of 15 amino acids. The CDR3 nucleotides read TGCGCCAGCAGCTCACCGGGACAGGGCAGCGATGAGCAGTTCTTC. Translated, it gives CASSSPGQGSDEQFF.

CDR3 sequence: CASSDRAAKLFF. The CDR3, as DNA: TGTGCCAGTAGTGACAGGGCAGCAAAACTGTTTTTT. The V gene is TRBV19, the J gene TRBJ1-4, with 7 bases fitting TRBD1. The CDR3 has 12 residues. V was pared by 5 bases and J by 10 bases, with 4 bases of the junction left unmatched. The germline V gene encodes CDR1 LNHDA and CDR2 SQIVND (reference sequence).

In its sample, this clonotype was seen many times. The chain uses TRBV5-4 and TRBJ1-1; the D is unclear. Germline V gives CDR1 SGHNT, CDR2 YYREEE (reference sequence). This CDR3 has 14 residues. The V gene lost 4 bases and the J gene lost 1 base, with 11 bases spanning the gap. The CDR3 bases are TGTGCCAGCAGCGTTGGTGGGAGGAACACTGAAGCTTTCTTT. Amino acids: CASSVGGRNTEAFF.

In the case of this clonotype: Since a much larger clone is just one base distant, this may be a read error. This chain connects TRBV20-1 to TRBJ2-1; TRBD2 agrees at 12 bases. CDR1 and CDR2 (germline): DFQATT, SNEGSKA (reference sequence). The CDR3 spans 18 residues. Trimming removed 4 bases from V and 6 bases from J; junction bases left unmatched: 16. This CDR3 is CSAKVLAGGLGPPNEQFF. The CDR3 bases are TGCAGTGCTAAAGTACTAGCGGGAGGTTTGGGTCCGCCCAATGAGCAGTTCTTC.

V and J are TRBV29-1 and TRBJ1-1; D is perhaps TRBD1 (5 bases). The V end was cut by 5 bases, the J end by 4 bases, with 14 bases between. The V gene's germline CDR1 is SQVTM and CDR2 ANQGSEA. The CDR3 extends over 13 amino acids. Written as DNA, the CDR3 is TGCAGCGTTCCGGGACGGGGAGGCACTGAAGCTTTCTTT. Translating gives CSVPGRGGTEAFF.

To note about this clonotype: With a much larger clone just one base away, this may be a read error. V gene TRBV30 combines with J gene TRBJ1-6; 9 bases are a match to TRBD1. The CDR3 covers 13 residues. Germline lookup yields CDR1 GTSNPN and CDR2 SVGIG (reference sequence). Trimming removed 4 bases from V and 11 bases from J; junction bases left unmatched: 6. In DNA form, the CDR3 reads TGTGCCTGGAAGCGGACAGGGGTTCCACCCCTCCACTTT. Translating gives CAWKRTGVPPLHF. Looking up the rest from reference TRBV30 and TRBJ1-6 gives the full variable domain: SQTIHQWPATLVQPVGSPLSLECTVEGTSNPNLYWYRQAAGRGLQLLFYSVGIGQISSEVPQNLSASRPQDRQFILSSKKLLLSDSGFYLCAWKRTGVPPLHFGNGTRLTVT.